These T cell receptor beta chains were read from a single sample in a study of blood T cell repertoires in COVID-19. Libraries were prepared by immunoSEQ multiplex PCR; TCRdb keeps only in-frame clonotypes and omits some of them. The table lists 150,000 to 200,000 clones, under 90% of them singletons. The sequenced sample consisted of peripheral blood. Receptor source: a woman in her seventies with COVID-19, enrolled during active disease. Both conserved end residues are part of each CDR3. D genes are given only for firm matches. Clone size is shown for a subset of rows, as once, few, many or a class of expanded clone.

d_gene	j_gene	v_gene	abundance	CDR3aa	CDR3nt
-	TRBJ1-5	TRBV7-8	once	CASSARGGANQPQHF	TGTGCCAGCAGCGCTAGGGGGGGAGCAAATCAGCCCCAGCATTTT
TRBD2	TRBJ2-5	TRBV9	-	CASSPGTSGRLRQETQYF	TGTGCCAGCAGCCCGGGGACTAGCGGGAGGTTGAGGCAAGAGACCCAGTACTTC
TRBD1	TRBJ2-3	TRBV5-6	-	CASSSQGERTDTQYF	TGTGCCAGCAGCAGTCAGGGGGAACGCACAGATACGCAGTATTTT
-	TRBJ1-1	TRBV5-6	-	CASSLAVRGNTEAFF	TGTGCCAGCAGCTTGGCTGTCAGGGGGAACACTGAAGCTTTCTTT
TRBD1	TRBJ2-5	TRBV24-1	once	CATSDFPRQGRETQYF	TGTGCCACCAGTGATTTCCCACGACAGGGCCGAGAGACCCAGTACTTC
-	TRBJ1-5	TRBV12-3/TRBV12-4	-	CASSQGVRQHF	TGTGCCAGCAGCCAAGGGGTGCGCCAGCATTTT
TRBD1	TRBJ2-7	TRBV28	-	CASSPTGAEDREQYF	TGTGCCAGCAGCCCGACAGGGGCGGAGGATAGGGAGCAGTACTTC
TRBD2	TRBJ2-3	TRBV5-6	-	CASSRPSGGNKDTQYF	TGTGCCAGCAGCCGTCCTAGCGGGGGGAACAAAGATACGCAGTATTTT
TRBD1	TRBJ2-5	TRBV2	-	CVTCDRAEETQYF	TGTGTCACATGCGACAGGGCCGAAGAGACCCAGTACTTC
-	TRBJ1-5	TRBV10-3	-	CAISDGDQPQHF	TGTGCCATCAGTGACGGGGATCAGCCCCAGCATTTT
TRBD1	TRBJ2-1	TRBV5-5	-	CASSRTGGRVSYNEQFF	TGTGCCAGCAGCCGGACAGGGGGCAGGGTGTCCTACAATGAGCAGTTCTTC
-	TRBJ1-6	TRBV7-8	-	CASSSTSGRMSYNSPLHF	TGTGCCAGCAGCTCCACTAGCGGGAGGATGTCCTATAATTCACCCCTCCACTTT
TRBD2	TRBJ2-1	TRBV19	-	CASSTTLAGGHHEQFF	TGTGCCAGTAGTACAACTCTAGCGGGGGGGCACCATGAGCAGTTCTTC
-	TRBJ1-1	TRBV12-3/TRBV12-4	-	CASSPGHLAEAFF	TGTGCCAGCAGTCCGGGACACCTAGCCGAAGCTTTCTTT
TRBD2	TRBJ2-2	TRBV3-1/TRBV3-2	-	CASSQRAGGYGGELFF	TGTGCCAGCAGCCAACGGGCGGGGGGATACGGCGGGGAGCTGTTTTTT
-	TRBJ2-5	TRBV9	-	CASSAILTGTQETQYF	TGTGCCAGCAGCGCAATTCTTACAGGGACGCAAGAGACCCAGTACTTC
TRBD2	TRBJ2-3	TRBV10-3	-	CAISESSGRLAGTDTQYF	TGTGCCATCAGTGAGTCTAGCGGTCGGCTAGCGGGGACAGATACGCAGTATTTT
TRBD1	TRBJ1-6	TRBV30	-	CAWSVHPGTGISPLHF	TGTGCCTGGAGTGTACACCCCGGGACAGGGATTTCACCCCTCCACTTT
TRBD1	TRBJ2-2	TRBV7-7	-	CASSRLGTGAGELFF	TGTGCTAGCAGCCGCTTAGGGACAGGGGCTGGGGAGCTGTTTTTT
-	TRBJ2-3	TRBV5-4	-	CASSWGGFTDTQYF	TGTGCCAGCAGCTGGGGCGGTTTCACAGATACGCAGTATTTT
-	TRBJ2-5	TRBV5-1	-	CASSLWVGRDQETQYF	TGCGCCAGCAGCTTGTGGGTCGGGAGAGATCAAGAGACCCAGTACTTC
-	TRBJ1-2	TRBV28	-	CASSLTLLRESLYGYTF	TGTGCCAGCAGTTTAACGCTCCTTCGGGAGAGCTTATATGGCTACACCTTC
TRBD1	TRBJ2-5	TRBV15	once	CATSAGQGSEETQYF	TGTGCCACCAGTGCCGGACAGGGGAGCGAAGAGACCCAGTACTTC
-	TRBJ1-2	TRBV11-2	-	CASSLDGARTGGYTF	TGTGCCAGCAGCTTAGATGGCGCAAGAACGGGAGGCTACACCTTC
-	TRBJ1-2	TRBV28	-	CASSSFSGNPIYGYTF	TGTGCCAGCAGTTCTTTTTCGGGAAACCCGATCTATGGCTACACCTTC
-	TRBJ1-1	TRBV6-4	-	CASSAQAYGEAFF	TGTGCCAGCAGTGCCCAGGCGTACGGTGAAGCTTTCTTT
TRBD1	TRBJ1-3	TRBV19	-	CASSTLTDRVRSGNTIYF	TGTGCCAGTAGTACGCTTACGGACAGGGTGAGATCTGGAAACACCATATATTTT
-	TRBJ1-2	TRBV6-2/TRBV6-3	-	CASSYQQVPSYGYTF	TGTGCCAGCAGTTACCAACAGGTCCCCTCCTATGGCTACACCTTC
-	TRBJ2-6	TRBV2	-	CASNLGQGRVGPGANVLTF	TGTGCCAGCAACTTGGGGCAAGGCAGGGTCGGCCCTGGGGCCAACGTCCTGACTTTC
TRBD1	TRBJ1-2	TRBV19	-	CATENGDRGHYGYTF	TGTGCCACCGAGAACGGAGACAGGGGACACTATGGCTACACCTTC
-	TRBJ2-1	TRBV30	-	CAWTRTISYNEQFF	TGTGCCTGGACGAGAACTATCTCCTACAATGAGCAGTTCTTC
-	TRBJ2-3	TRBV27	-	CASSSVSLITDTQYF	TGTGCCAGCAGTTCCGTATCCTTAATCACAGATACGCAGTATTTT
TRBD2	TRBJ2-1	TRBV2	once	CASSSQGGRASYNEQFF	TGTGCCAGCAGTTCCCAGGGCGGGAGGGCCTCCTACAATGAGCAGTTCTTC
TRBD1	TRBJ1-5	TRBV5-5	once	CASSPTDRVSNQPQHF	TGTGCCAGCAGCCCTACGGACAGGGTCAGCAATCAGCCCCAGCATTTT
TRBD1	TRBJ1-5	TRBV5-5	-	CASSLRQGIQPQHF	TGTGCCAGCAGCCTCCGACAGGGTATCCAGCCCCAGCATTTT